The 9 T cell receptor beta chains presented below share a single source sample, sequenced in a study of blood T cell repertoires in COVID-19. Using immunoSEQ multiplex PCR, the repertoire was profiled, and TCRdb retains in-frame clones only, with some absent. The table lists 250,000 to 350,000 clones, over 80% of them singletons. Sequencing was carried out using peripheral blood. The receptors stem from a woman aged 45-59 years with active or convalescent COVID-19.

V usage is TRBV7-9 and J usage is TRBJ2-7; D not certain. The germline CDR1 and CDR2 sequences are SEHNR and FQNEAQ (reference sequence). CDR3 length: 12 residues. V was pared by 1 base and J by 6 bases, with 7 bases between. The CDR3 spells CASSLVVGEQYF. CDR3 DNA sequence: TGTGCCAGCAGCTTAGTAGTTGGCGAGCAGTACTTC.

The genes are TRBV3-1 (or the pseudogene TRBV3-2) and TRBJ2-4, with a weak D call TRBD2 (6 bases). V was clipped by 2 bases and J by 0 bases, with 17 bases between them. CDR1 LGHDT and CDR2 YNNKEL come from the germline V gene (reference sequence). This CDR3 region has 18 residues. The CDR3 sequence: CASSQRRDSPLAKNIQYF. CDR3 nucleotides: TGTGCCAGCAGCCAACGCCGGGACTCTCCTTTAGCCAAAAACATTCAGTACTTC.

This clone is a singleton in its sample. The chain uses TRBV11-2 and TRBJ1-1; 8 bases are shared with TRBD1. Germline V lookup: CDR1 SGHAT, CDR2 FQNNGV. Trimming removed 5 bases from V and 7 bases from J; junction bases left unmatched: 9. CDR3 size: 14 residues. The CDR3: CASSRPRTGNEAFF. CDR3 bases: TGTGCCAGCAGCCGACCAAGGACAGGGAATGAAGCTTTCTTT.

This CDR3 is CATRGQNTGELFF. CDR3 nucleotide sequence: TGTGCCACCCGAGGTCAAAACACCGGGGAGCTGTTTTTT. The gene calls are TRBV24-1 and TRBJ2-2; D gene ambiguous. V was trimmed by 9 bases and J by 2 bases, leaving 9 bases between them. In germline, CDR1 is KGHDR, CDR2 SFDVKD. The CDR3 covers 13 residues.

The CDR3 spells CASSGTGGNTIYF. The CDR3, as DNA: TGTGCCAGCAGCGGGACAGGAGGAAACACCATATATTTT. V is TRBV7-9 and J is TRBJ1-3; TRBD1 agrees at 8 bases. The CDR3 consists of 13 residues. V lost 5 bases to trimming and J lost 4 bases; unmatched junction nucleotides: 1. Germline loops: CDR1 SEHNR, CDR2 FQNEAQ (reference sequence). Together with reference TRBV7-9 and TRBJ1-3, the CDR3 gives the full variable domain: DTGVSQNPRHKITKRGQNVTFRCDPISEHNRLYWYRQTLGQGPEFLTYFQNEAQLEKSRLLSDRFSAERPKGSFSTLEIQRTEQGDSAMYLCASSGTGGNTIYFGEGSWLTVV.

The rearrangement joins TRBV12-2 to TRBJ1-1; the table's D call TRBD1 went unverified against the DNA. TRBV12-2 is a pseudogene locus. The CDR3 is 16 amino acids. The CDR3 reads CASRHRDSPLNTEAFF. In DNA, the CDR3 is TGTGCAAGTCGACACAGGGACAGCCCCTTGAACACTGAAGCTTTCTTT.

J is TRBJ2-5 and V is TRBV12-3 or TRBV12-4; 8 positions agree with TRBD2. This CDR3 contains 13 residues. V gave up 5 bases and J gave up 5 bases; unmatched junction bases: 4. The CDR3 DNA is TGTGCCAGCAGTCGGGGACTAGATGAGACCCAGTACTTC. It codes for CASSRGLDETQYF.

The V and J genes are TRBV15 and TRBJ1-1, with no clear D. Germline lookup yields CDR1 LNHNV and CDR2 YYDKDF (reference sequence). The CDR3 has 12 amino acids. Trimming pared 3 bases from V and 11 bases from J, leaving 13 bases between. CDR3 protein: CATSRAEGRAFF. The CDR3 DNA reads TGTGCCACCAGCAGGGCGGAGGGAAGGGCTTTCTTT.

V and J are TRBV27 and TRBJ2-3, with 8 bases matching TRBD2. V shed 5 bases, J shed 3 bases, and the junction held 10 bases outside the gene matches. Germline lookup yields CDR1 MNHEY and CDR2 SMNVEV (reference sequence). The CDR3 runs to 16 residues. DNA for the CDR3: TGTGCCAGCAGTCTCTGGTCAGCGGGAGTAACAGATACGCAGTATTTT. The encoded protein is CASSLWSAGVTDTQYF.